The 21 T cell receptor beta chains given below trace back to one sample, sequenced in a study of cytomegalovirus exposure and HLA in healthy donors. Primers for the PCR totalled 60 Vbeta and 13 Jbeta. The table came from immunoSEQ multiplex PCR; TCRdb's copy has only in-frame clones and leaves some out. The profile shows around 58,000 clones, under 85% of them singletons. The sample comprised PBMCs. These receptors were collected from a male donor in good health and CMV-seropositive.

The chain uses TRBV5-6 and TRBJ1-3, with D maybe TRBD1 (6 bases). From germline, CDR1 is SGHDT and CDR2 YYEEEE. Trimming pared 0 bases from V and 6 bases from J, leaving 13 bases between. The length of the CDR3 is 15 residues. The CDR3 DNA follows: TGTGCCAGCAGCTTGGCAGGGACATTTCTAAACACCATATATTTT. Its translation: CASSLAGTFLNTIYF.

The rearrangement joins TRBV10-3 to TRBJ1-1; maybe TRBD1 (5 bases). V lost 3 bases and J lost 4, with 12 bases in between. Germline CDR1 ENHRY, CDR2 SYGVKD. CDR3 length: 14 amino acids. CDR3 bases: TGTGCCATCAGTGACGGGGGGTTGGCCACTGAAGCTTTCTTT. Its protein product is CAISDGGLATEAFF.

The CDR3 bases are TGTGCCAGCAGCTTAACGTCCGAGGGGGGGAAAAACTATGGCTACACCTTC. This sequence encodes CASSLTSEGGKNYGYTF. The chain combines TRBV7-3 with TRBJ1-2; possibly TRBD1 for D (6 bases). Germline V gene sequence: CDR1 SGHTA, CDR2 FQGTGA. CDR3 size: 17 residues. V lost 0 bases and J lost 2, with 16 bases in between.

This clone was counted a single time. Here the CDR3 reads CAWSVRGPREEKLFF. The CDR3 DNA sequence: TGTGCCTGGAGTGTACGAGGACCCCGGGAGGAAAAACTGTTTTTT. This chain links TRBV30 with TRBJ1-4; D unclear. V lost 0 bases, J lost 8 bases, and 16 bases lay in between. The CDR3 totals 15 residues. CDR1 is GTSNPN and CDR2 is SVGIG in the germline V gene (reference sequence).

The chain has TRBV29-1 and TRBJ1-2; the D gene is possibly TRBD1 (6 bases). Trimming removed 6 bases at V and 10 bases at J, with 15 bases between. Germline assignment: CDR1 SQVTM and CDR2 ANQGSEA. This CDR3 spans 11 amino acids. This CDR3 reads CSVLAQGIYTF. As DNA, the CDR3 is TGCAGCGTCCTGGCCCAGGGGATCTACACCTTC. Full variable domain (rest looked up from reference TRBV29-1 and TRBJ1-2): SAVISQKPSRDICQRGTSLTIQCQVDSQVTMMFWYRQQPGQSLTLIATANQGSEATYESGFVIDKFPISRPNLTFSTLTVSNMSPEDSSIYLCSVLAQGIYTFGSGTRLTVV.

V usage is TRBV7-6 and J usage is TRBJ2-3, with 9 bases lining up with TRBD2. This CDR3 spans 18 amino acids. Germline CDR1 SGHVS, CDR2 FNYEAQ. With 4 bases clipped from V and 0 bases from J, the junction kept 11 bases outside the gene matches. The CDR3 nucleotides read TGTGCCAGCAGCTCGACCTATATAGCGGGGGACAGCACAGATACGCAGTATTTT. Translation gives CASSSTYIAGDSTDTQYF.

The DNA for the CDR3 is TGTGCCAGCAGTGAAATAAGGGGCACTGGGGCCCAGTACTTC. Protein: CASSEIRGTGAQYF. The chain carries TRBV6-1 and TRBJ2-5; possibly TRBD1 for D (5 bases). The CDR3 loop spans 14 amino acids. V lost 2 bases to trimming and J lost 9 bases, with 16 bases between them. Germline CDR1 MNHNS, CDR2 SASEGT.

The chain links TRBV6-6 to TRBJ1-4; D is unresolved. V lost 0 bases and J 6 bases, leaving 11 bases between the germline ends. This CDR3 contains 15 residues. CDR1 and CDR2 from the germline V gene are MNHNY and SVGAGI (reference sequence). CDR3 coding DNA: TGTGCCAGCAGTTACTCTGAGGGTTGGGATGAAAAACTGTTTTTT. It is translated as CASSYSEGWDEKLFF.

The chain has TRBV5-1 and TRBJ1-2; D gene uncertain. The germline CDR1 and CDR2 sequences are SGHRS and YFSETQ. The CDR3 contains 13 residues. The V gene lost 0 bases and the J gene lost 4 bases, with 7 bases spanning the gap. The CDR3 is CASSLEELYGYTF. Here the CDR3 DNA reads TGCGCCAGCAGCTTGGAGGAGCTCTATGGCTACACCTTC.

This chain connects TRBV7-3 to TRBJ1-1; no definite D call. The germline CDR1 and CDR2 sequences are SGHTA and FQGTGA. Trimming shortened V by 1 base and J by 0 bases, and 9 bases separated the two germline ends. This CDR3 has 15 amino acids. CDR3 in DNA: TGTGCCAGCAGCTTAAGTGGCAACATGAACACTGAAGCTTTCTTT. It translates to CASSLSGNMNTEAFF.

This chain uses TRBV5-1 with TRBJ2-1; 12 bases line up with TRBD2. This CDR3 is built from 14 residues. V dropped 5 bases and J dropped 10; count of bases not matched to a gene: 7. Germline assignment: CDR1 SGHRS and CDR2 YFSETQ. The CDR3 here is CASSLRLAGDEQFF. The DNA of the CDR3 is TGCGCCAGCAGTTTGCGACTAGCGGGGGACGAGCAGTTCTTC.

This clone is termed medium-sized (0.01 to 0.1%). This rearrangement joins TRBV6-4 to TRBJ2-3; perhaps TRBD1 as D (6 bases). Germline V gene sequence: CDR1 MRHNA, CDR2 SNTAGT. V lost 1 base to trimming and J lost 4 bases, with 9 bases between them. The CDR3 totals 14 residues. This chain's CDR3 is CASSDLEGADTQYF. In nucleotides, the CDR3 is TGTGCCAGCAGTGACTTAGAGGGGGCAGATACGCAGTATTTT.

The chain recombines TRBV27 with TRBJ1-2; no definite D call. CDR1 and CDR2 from the germline V gene are MNHEY and SMNVEV (reference sequence). This CDR3 has 14 residues. V lost 6 bases and J 5 bases, leaving 16 bases between the germline ends. The CDR3 coding sequence is TGTGCCAGCAGACCCACCGGGATAGTGTATGGCTACACCTTC. Translation gives CASRPTGIVYGYTF.

The CDR3: CASSSRLGETQYF. The CDR3, as DNA: TGTGCCAGCAGTTCTCGACTAGGAGAGACCCAGTACTTC. The V call is TRBV11-3, the J call TRBJ2-5; TRBD2 is a possible D gene (6 bases). Trimming took 6 bases from V and 4 from J, leaving 12 bases between them. CDR3 length: 13 residues. Germline assignment: CDR1 SGHNT and CDR2 YENEEA.

The chain uses TRBV5-4 and TRBJ2-1; the match to TRBD2 covers 11 bases. Germline-derived CDR1 and CDR2 are SGHNT and YYREEE (reference sequence). This CDR3 contains 16 residues. After removal of 4 bases from V and 9 bases from J, the junction contained 12 bases not matched to a gene. Here the CDR3 reads CASSGGLGLAGGEQFF. The CDR3 DNA reads as TGTGCCAGCAGCGGAGGCCTTGGGCTAGCGGGAGGTGAGCAGTTCTTC. The full variable domain, rest sourced from reference TRBV5-4 and TRBJ2-1, is ETGVTQSPTHLIKTRGQQVTLRCSSQSGHNTVSWYQQALGQGPQFIFQYYREEENGRGNFPPRFSGLQFPNYSSELNVNALELDDSALYLCASSGGLGLAGGEQFFGPGTRLTVL.

This clone is a singleton in its sample. The genes are TRBV7-8 and TRBJ1-1; D is undetermined. The CDR3 has 18 amino acids. Trimming left V 1 base short and J 0 bases short, with 18 bases between. The germline gives CDR1 SGHVS, CDR2 FQNEAQ. In DNA, the CDR3 is TGTGCCAGCAGCTTAGTTCGGGGAGGAAAGGCGCTGAACACTGAAGCTTTCTTT. It encodes CASSLVRGGKALNTEAFF.

This clone was observed a handful of times. This chain joins TRBV10-3 and TRBJ2-1; TRBD2 might be the D (6 bases). Germline assignment: CDR1 ENHRY and CDR2 SYGVKD. The CDR3 sequence is 15 residues long. With 8 bases removed from V and 4 bases from J, the gap between germline ends came to 18 bases. Written as DNA, the CDR3 is TGTGCCATCGGGACTCGGGGCGGAGGTTACAATGAGCAGTTCTTC. The encoded protein is CAIGTRGGGYNEQFF.

The rearrangement uses TRBV4-1 and TRBJ2-7, with TRBD2 matching 8 bases. J was trimmed by 7 bases and V by 1 base; bases with no gene match: 18. CDR3 length: 18 amino acids. Looked up from germline, CDR1 is MGHRA and CDR2 is YSYEKL. The CDR3 protein is CASSQADWGAPGGTEQYF. In DNA form, the CDR3 reads TGCGCCAGCAGCCAAGCGGATTGGGGGGCGCCGGGGGGGACGGAGCAGTACTTC.

This chain uses TRBV10-3 with TRBJ2-3, with 12 bases that match TRBD2. Germline V gene data show CDR1 as ENHRY and CDR2 as SYGVKD. The J segment lost 6 bases and the V segment lost 6 bases, leaving 4 bases of the junction unmatched. The CDR3 runs to 14 residues. CDR3 bases: TGTGCCATCAGGGCTAGCGGGGGGGCTGATACGCAGTATTTT. Residues: CAIRASGGADTQYF.

The chain employs TRBV13 and TRBJ2-1; 8 bases map to TRBD1. The trim removed 9 bases at V and 5 bases at J, leaving 6 bases unmatched. The CDR3 loop spans 13 amino acids. Germline lookup yields CDR1 PRHDT and CDR2 FYEKMQ (reference sequence). CDR3 nucleotide sequence: TGTGCCAGTAGGACAGGGAGCCACAATGAGCAGTTCTTC. The encoded protein is CASRTGSHNEQFF.

The chain carries TRBV6-6 and TRBJ2-3; D might be TRBD2 (5 bases). Germline CDR1 is MNHNY and CDR2 is SVGAGI (reference sequence). There are 16 residues in the CDR3. Trimming cost V 0 bases and J 0 bases, with 10 bases left between them. The CDR3 sequence is CASSYSRGFSTDTQYF. The DNA of the CDR3 is TGTGCCAGCAGTTACTCCCGCGGGTTTAGCACAGATACGCAGTATTTT.